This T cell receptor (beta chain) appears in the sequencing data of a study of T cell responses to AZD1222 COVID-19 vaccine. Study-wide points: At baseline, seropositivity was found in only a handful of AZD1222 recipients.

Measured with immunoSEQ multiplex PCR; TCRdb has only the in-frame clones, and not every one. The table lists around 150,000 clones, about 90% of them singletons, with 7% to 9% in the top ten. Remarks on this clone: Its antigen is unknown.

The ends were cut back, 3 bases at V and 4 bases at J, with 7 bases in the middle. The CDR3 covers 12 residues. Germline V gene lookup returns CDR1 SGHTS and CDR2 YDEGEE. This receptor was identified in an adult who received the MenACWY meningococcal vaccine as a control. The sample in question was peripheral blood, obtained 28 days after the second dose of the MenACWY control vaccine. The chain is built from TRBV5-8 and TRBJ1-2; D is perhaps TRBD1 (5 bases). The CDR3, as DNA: TGTGCCAGCAGCTGGGGCAGCTATGGCTACACCTTC. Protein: CASSWGSYGYTF.